This entry concerns a single TCR beta chain. The antigen is unknown. The data were obtained in a study of shared clonotypes between healthy human individuals. Study outcomes and limitations: Memory subsets generally showed lower estimated richness than naive subsets. Sequencing depth was expected to influence donor clonotype sharing. Of the naive CD4 clonotypes, around 5.2% were shared across a few donors.

Authors' processing steps: ImmunoSEQ supplied junction-only sequences lacking quality scores, so filtering was different. Only in-frame clones appear in the TCRdb table, and some are missing; sequencing was by immunoSEQ multiplex PCR. V and J calls and clone size are copied from that table; D and trimming were computed from the DNA. The table shows about 2.4 million clones, with approximately 90% occurring only once. The germline V gene has CDR1 MDHEN and CDR2 SYDVKM. The CDR3 spans 17 residues. The germline V and J ends were trimmed by 7 bases and 0 bases, with 19 bases remaining between them. V gene TRBV28 combines with J gene TRBJ1-3; possibly TRBD1 for D (5 bases). What was sequenced was naive CD4+ T cells sorted from blood. Subset meaning: CD45RA+ positively selected. This TCR came from a man aged 18-30 years in good health. CDR3 region: CASTPFGTLASGNTIYF. Here the CDR3 DNA reads TGTGCCAGCACCCCCTTCGGGACGCTAGCCTCTGGAAACACCATATATTTT.